This TCR beta chain emerged from a study of blood T cell repertoires in COVID-19. Study overall: The study drew acute and convalescent COVID-19 samples from the United States, Italy and Spain. Sample material is recorded as cDNA or gDNA derived from T cells, B-cell-depleted T cells, or PBMCs.

The V gene's germline CDR1 is LGHDT and CDR2 YNNKEL (reference sequence). V lost 1 base and J 0 bases, leaving 12 bases between the germline ends. There are 17 residues in the CDR3. Authors' data handling: Nucleated cell number was recorded as an estimate derived from reference gene primer amplification. Produced via immunoSEQ multiplex PCR; TCRdb's table is partial and in-frame only. V, J and clone size were drawn from that table, and D and trimming were deduced from the DNA. The table records around 80,000 clones, 84% of them present only once. The chain has TRBV3-1 (or the pseudogene TRBV3-2) and TRBJ1-4, with D possibly TRBD1 on 6 matching bases. Sequencing was done on a sample of peripheral blood. The TCR originated in a human donor in a cohort sampled during active COVID-19. The CDR3 DNA reads TGTGCCAGCAGCCAAGTCACAGGGCTCGCAACTAATGAAAAACTGTTTTTT. Its translation: CASSQVTGLATNEKLFF.